The 14 T cell receptor beta chains below were found in one sample sequenced in a study of PD-L1 blockade in urothelial cancer. Some clones are missing from TCRdb's copy, which holds only in-frame ones; the method was immunoSEQ multiplex PCR. The table has about 55,000 clones, approximately 84% seen once. Specified time point: pretreatment peripheral blood. The sequenced sample was PBMCs, obtained around atezolizumab (anti-PD-L1) treatment. The receptors were sampled from a man aged 50-59 years with urothelial cancer.

This clone has only a few counts. The genes are TRBV7-8 and TRBJ2-7, with 12 positions matching TRBD2. Germline values: CDR1 SGHVS, CDR2 FQNEAQ. The CDR3 runs to 14 residues. Trimming cost V 5 bases and J 5 bases; bases outside gene matches: 4. CDR3 coding DNA: TGTGCCAGCAGCGAGACTAGCGGGGGTAACGAGCAGTACTTC. It codes for CASSETSGGNEQYF. Full variable domain (missing parts from reference TRBV7-8 and TRBJ2-7): GAGVSQSPRYKVAKRGQDVALRCDPISGHVSLFWYQQALGQGPEFLTYFQNEAQLDKSGLPSDRFFAERPEGSVSTLKIQRTQQEDSAVYLCASSETSGGNEQYFGPGTRLTVT.

This clone showed up just a few times. The chain combines TRBV7-8 with TRBJ2-1; TRBD2 aligns across 14 bases. With 4 bases clipped from V and 4 bases from J, the junction kept 9 bases outside the gene matches. This CDR3 comprises 18 residues. CDR1 is SGHVS and CDR2 is FQNEAQ in the germline V gene. The DNA of the CDR3 is TGTGCCAGCAGCTCCGGACTAGCGGGGGGCATTGTTTACAATGAGCAGTTCTTC. This gives the protein CASSSGLAGGIVYNEQFF.

This clone was picked up one time. The CDR3 sequence is CASSLGTSGGTDTQYF. The CDR3 region has the DNA TGTGCCAGCAGTTTGGGGACTAGCGGAGGCACAGATACGCAGTATTTT. The chain joins TRBV7-9 to TRBJ2-3; 11 positions match TRBD2. V trimming: 6 bases; J trimming: 1 base; junction bases outside the gene matches: 6. From germline, CDR1 is SEHNR and CDR2 FQNEAQ (reference sequence). The CDR3 sequence is 16 residues long.

This sequence joins TRBV5-1 and TRBJ1-1, with D hard to call. The germline V gene has CDR1 SGHRS and CDR2 YFSETQ. CDR3 length: 14 residues. The V gene lost 4 bases and the J gene lost 0 bases, with 10 bases spanning the gap. The CDR3 sequence: CASSLDPVNTEAFF. For the CDR3, the DNA is TGCGCCAGCAGCCTGGACCCGGTGAACACTGAAGCTTTCTTT.

This clone was seen only once. The chain combines TRBV30 with TRBJ1-1; D perhaps matches TRBD1 (5 bases). The CDR3 is 12 amino acids. The V gene lost 5 bases and the J gene lost 0 bases, with 7 bases spanning the gap. Germline V gives CDR1 GTSNPN, CDR2 SVGIG (reference sequence). DNA of the CDR3: TGTGCCTGGGACAGAATGAACACTGAAGCTTTCTTT. This codes for CAWDRMNTEAFF.

V is TRBV11-2 and J is TRBJ2-5; 9 bases agree with TRBD1. CDR3 length equals 15 residues. From germline, CDR1 is SGHAT and CDR2 FQNNGV. Trimming cost V 8 bases and J 4 bases; bases outside gene matches: 11. This CDR3 reads CASGTTGQGGETQYF. CDR3 in DNA: TGTGCCAGCGGCACGACGGGACAGGGTGGAGAGACCCAGTACTTC.

V usage is TRBV27 and J usage is TRBJ2-1; 8 bases are shared with TRBD1. Looked up from germline, CDR1 is MNHEY and CDR2 is SMNVEV (reference sequence). The CDR3 is made up of 15 amino acids. The ends lost 6 bases at V and 6 bases at J; junction bases unmatched: 10. CDR3 DNA: TGTGCCAGCAGATGGCCAGGGGGCGCGAGCAATGAGCAGTTCTTC. Translating it yields CASRWPGGASNEQFF.

The CDR3 sequence is CASSFLGGTEAFF. DNA for the CDR3: TGTGCCAGCAGCTTCCTAGGGGGCACTGAAGCTTTCTTT. The chain has TRBV7-3 and TRBJ1-1, with D tentatively TRBD1 (6 bases). The CDR3 is made up of 13 amino acids. Germline values: CDR1 SGHTA, CDR2 FQGTGA. Deletions cut 3 bases from V and 4 bases from J, with 9 bases between.

The V call is TRBV5-6, the J call TRBJ2-3; tentatively, D is TRBD1 (6 bases). Germline V gives CDR1 SGHDT, CDR2 YYEEEE. The V end lost 0 bases, the J end lost 3 bases, and 8 bases lay between the germline ends. This CDR3 comprises 14 residues. The CDR3 spells CASSLGGRTDTQYF. CDR3 DNA sequence: TGTGCCAGCAGCTTGGGGGGGCGGACAGATACGCAGTATTTT.

The table lists this clone with a count of one. This chain connects TRBV9 to TRBJ2-7, with D uncertain. V was clipped by 0 bases and J by 2 bases, with 12 bases between them. From germline, CDR1 is SGDLS and CDR2 YYNGEE. The CDR3 covers 15 residues. This CDR3 is CASSVEWRPTYEQYF. In nucleotides, the CDR3 is TGTGCCAGCAGCGTAGAGTGGCGGCCAACCTACGAGCAGTACTTC.

The chain uses TRBV27 and TRBJ2-1, with D possibly TRBD2 on 6 matching bases. There are 18 residues in the CDR3. Trimming pared 7 bases from V and 0 bases from J, leaving 22 bases between. CDR1 is MNHEY, CDR2 SMNVEV, per germline (reference sequence). The CDR3 region is CASKREVPLLSSYNEQFF. The CDR3 bases are TGTGCCAGCAAAAGGGAGGTGCCTCTGTTGAGCTCCTACAATGAGCAGTTCTTC.

This clone has only one observation. The chain couples TRBV11-2 to TRBJ2-5, with 8 bases identical to TRBD1. J gave up 5 bases and V 1 base, and 6 bases lay outside the gene matches. This CDR3 is 15 amino acids long. CDR1 and CDR2 from the germline V gene are SGHAT and FQNNGV. This CDR3 reads CASSLVTGGGETQYF. CDR3 nucleotides: TGTGCCAGCAGCTTAGTCACAGGGGGAGGCGAGACCCAGTACTTC.

The chain has TRBV4-1 and TRBJ1-6; the D gene is possibly TRBD1 (6 bases). The CDR3 covers 14 residues. V was shortened by 0 bases and J by 9 bases, with 9 bases between the two germline ends. Germline CDR1 MGHRA, CDR2 YSYEKL. The CDR3 loop is CASSQDWGPSPLHF. The CDR3, as DNA: TGCGCCAGCAGCCAAGACTGGGGGCCTTCACCCCTCCACTTT.

The chain links TRBV11-2 to TRBJ2-3; 9 nucleotides align to TRBD2. This CDR3 comprises 17 residues. Germline lookup yields CDR1 SGHAT and CDR2 FQNNGV. V was clipped by 5 bases and J by 1 base; unmatched bases: 10. The CDR3 DNA sequence: TGTGCCAGCAGCAACCGGGAGGGACTAGCACGCACAGATACGCAGTATTTT. It yields the protein CASSNREGLARTDTQYF.